This T cell receptor beta chain was recorded in a study of shared clonotypes between healthy human individuals (dated by TCRdb to 2020 to 2022). Turning to the overall study: A few men and a couple of women, aged 18 to 49 years, made up the cohort. For each donor, CD4 naive and CD4 memory were each run on three plates, CD8 naive on two plates, and CD8 memory on one plate. To estimate repertoire size and how much clonotype sharing occurs between individuals, the study deeply sequenced the blood TCR repertoires of roughly 5 healthy adults. Different laboratories and diverse techniques were used to prepare libraries and sequence TCR repertoires, to increase sequencing depth and limit assay-specific biases. Per donor, leukapheresis produced somewhere between about 0.85 and 9.5 billion PBMCs. The paper as a whole reports these results and caveats: Based on pairwise subsampling, the degree of clonotype sharing among donors was expected to be affected by sequencing depth. Compared with non-shared clonotypes, the clonotypes found in all four sorted-subset donors had higher generation probabilities. Sampling was limited to blood, and TCR repertoires in tissue likely differ from TCR repertoires in blood. Larger estimated clonotype richness was generally found for naive subsets than for memory subsets. Because the study included a small number of donors, the genetic and exposure-history diversity represented was limited. Incomplete sequencing was indicated by rarefaction of sorted-subset datasets, despite the large sequencing depth. Sharing across four donors was observed for 4.5% to 6.5% of naive CD4, 3.5% of naive CD8, over 2% of memory CD4, and about 0.4% of memory CD8 clonotypes.

Regarding this clone: The clone's antigen remains unknown. The sample holds no much larger clone one base away, and base qualities are not on file.

Using the deep immunoSEQ assay, TCR CDR3 regions were amplified from genomic DNA by multiplex PCR. Extracted genomic DNA from each cell subset was distributed evenly across all wells of several immunoSEQ 96-well plates, and each plate was treated as a replicate. For sorted subsets, about 210 ng of genomic DNA, equivalent to around 29,000 T cell genomes, went into each replicate PCR. Purified libraries were measured with a Qubit 3.0 fluorometer, size-checked on a Bioanalyzer 2100, and measured again with the KAPA Library Quantification kit. Each immunoSEQ 96-well plate was sequenced on its own single-read 150-cycle Illumina NextSeq 550 flow cell. The study's processing was this. Because only junctional sequences without quality scores were contained in the immunoSEQ output, filtering matching that applied to full-length reads could not be performed. Sequences were annotated with PyIR, a Python wrapper for IgBLAST v1.9, using IMGT germline references to assign V/J genes and CDR3. Reads were filtered out if the reads had weak V/J assignments (E-value above 1e-6), no CDR3, stop codons, out-of-frame junctions, or ambiguous translated residues. A V3J clonotype was defined by an identical inferred V gene, J gene, and CDR3 amino acid sequence. Percentage overlap between repertoires was calculated by dividing the number of shared unique clonotypes by the size of the smaller repertoire. RTK rarefaction, the Chao1 estimator, and Recon v2.1 estimates of unobserved clonotypes were used to assess repertoire richness. OLGA was used to compute generation probabilities for all TCRbeta clonotypes that the gDNA method yielded from several donors. This immuneACCESS table, as held by TCRdb, lists in-frame sequences with V and J called but not all clones. Of the missing ones, under half trace to an unresolved V gene in checked studies; the others have no known cause. For V, J and clone size, that table is used; D and trimming come from the DNA. Here the sample has about 2 million clones; approximately 95% occur a single time. The ten largest make up more than 0.9% of the sample.

CD8 naive samples were CD45RO-negative cells positively selected for CCR7, giving a CD45RA+CCR7+ population that excluded TemRA cells. The donors were healthy, HIV-negative adults who had no recently reported acute infections or vaccinations. All donors were Caucasian adults living in Nashville, Tennessee, USA. Blood was obtained by leukapheresis, after which PBMCs were separated by Ficoll-Histopaque density gradient centrifugation and cryopreserved in liquid nitrogen vapor phase. Analytical flow cytometry was used to check the purity and quantity of every magnetically sorted T cell population. Genomic DNA was isolated from each sorted fraction and quantified by UV absorbance on a Nanodrop 2000c. This sequence was found in a man younger than 30 in good health. Specimen: naive CD8+ T cells sorted from blood. In light of the paper, this sample's cell subset or site label describes: CD45RA+CCR7+.

The nucleotide sequence reads TGTGCCAGCACCAACCCGGGCACGGTTCTTCCCGGGGAGCTGTTTTTT. Translated, it reads CASTNPGTVLPGELFF. This receptor chain uses TRBV5-4 and TRBJ2-2; the D gene is not confidently resolved. CDR1 and CDR2 (SGHNT, YYREEE) derive from the germline V gene (reference sequence). Cut back by 6 bases and 6 bases, the V and J ends lie 21 bases apart. Inclusive of the bounding cysteine and phenylalanine, the CDR3 is 16 residues long. The kept DNA is CDR3 alone, 48 bases in frame from the first base.